This TCR beta chain was retrieved from a study of T cell responses to AZD1222 COVID-19 vaccine. Findings and limits, study-wide: Donors were largely white British and mainly female; clonal diversity was possibly underestimated. Among those given AZD1222, only six or seven were seropositive at baseline. Among vaccine-associated CD4 TCRs, coverage spanned spike, with dominance at 160-218 and 743-854.

Of note for this clone: Its antigen is undetermined.

Produced via immunoSEQ multiplex PCR; TCRdb's table is partial and in-frame only. The table records roughly 99,000 clones, about 90% of them present only once. The sequence was obtained from an adult who received the AZD1222 COVID-19 vaccine. Source: peripheral blood, taken 28 days after the second AZD1222 dose.

CDR3 DNA sequence: TGTGCCAGCAGTTTAGTCCGGGCTAGCGGGGCCTACGAGCAGTACTTC. It translates to CASSLVRASGAYEQYF. The J gene is TRBJ2-7, the V gene TRBV28, with 9 nucleotides matching TRBD2. Germline loops: CDR1 MDHEN, CDR2 SYDVKM. The CDR3 is 16 amino acids. J was trimmed by 2 bases and V by 2 bases; bases with no gene match: 7.